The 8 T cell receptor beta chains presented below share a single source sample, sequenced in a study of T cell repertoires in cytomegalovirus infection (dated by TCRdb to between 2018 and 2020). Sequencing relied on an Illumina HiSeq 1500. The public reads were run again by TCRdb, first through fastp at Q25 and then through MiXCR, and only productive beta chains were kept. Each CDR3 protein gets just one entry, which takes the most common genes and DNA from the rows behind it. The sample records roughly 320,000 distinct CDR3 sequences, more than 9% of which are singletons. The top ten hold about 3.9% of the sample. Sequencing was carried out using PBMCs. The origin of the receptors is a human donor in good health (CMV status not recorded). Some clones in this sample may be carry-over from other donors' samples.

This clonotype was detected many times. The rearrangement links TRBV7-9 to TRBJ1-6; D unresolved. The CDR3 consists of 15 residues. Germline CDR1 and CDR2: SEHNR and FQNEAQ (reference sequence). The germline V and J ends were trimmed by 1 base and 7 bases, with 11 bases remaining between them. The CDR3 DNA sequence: TGTGCCAGCAGCTTAGTTGCCGTCGGGAATTCACCCCTCCACTTT. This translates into CASSLVAVGNSPLHF.

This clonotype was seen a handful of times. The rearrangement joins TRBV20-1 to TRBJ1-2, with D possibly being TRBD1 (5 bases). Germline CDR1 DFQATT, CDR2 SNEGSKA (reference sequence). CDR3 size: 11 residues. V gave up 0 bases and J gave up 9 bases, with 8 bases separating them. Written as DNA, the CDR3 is TGCAGTGCTAGAGATCGGGGGAGCTACACCTTC. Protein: CSARDRGSYTF.

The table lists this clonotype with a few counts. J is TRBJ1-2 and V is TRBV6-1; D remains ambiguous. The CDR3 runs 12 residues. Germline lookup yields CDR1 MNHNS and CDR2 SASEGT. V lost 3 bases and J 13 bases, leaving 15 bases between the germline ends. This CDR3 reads CASSDGPGAVTF. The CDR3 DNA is TGTGCCAGCAGTGACGGGCCGGGTGCCGTCACCTTC.

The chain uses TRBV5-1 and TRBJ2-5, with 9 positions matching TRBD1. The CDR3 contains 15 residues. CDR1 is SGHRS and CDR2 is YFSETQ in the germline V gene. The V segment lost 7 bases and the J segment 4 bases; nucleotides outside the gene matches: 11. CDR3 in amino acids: CASSKGQGLRETQYF. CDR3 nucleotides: TGCGCCAGCTCCAAGGGACAGGGTCTTCGAGAGACCCAGTACTTC.

DNA for the CDR3: TGTGCCTCAGAGCGACAACCTGGCTACGAGCAGTACTTC. It encodes CASERQPGYEQYF. The J gene is TRBJ2-7, the V gene TRBV18, with D uncertain. This CDR3 spans 13 amino acids. V was trimmed by 11 bases and J by 3 bases, leaving 17 bases between them. CDR1 is KGHSH, CDR2 LQKENI, per germline.

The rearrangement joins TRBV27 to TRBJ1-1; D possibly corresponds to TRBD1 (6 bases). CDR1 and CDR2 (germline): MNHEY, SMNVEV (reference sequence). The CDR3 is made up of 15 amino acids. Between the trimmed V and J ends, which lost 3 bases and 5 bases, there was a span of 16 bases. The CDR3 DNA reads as TGTGCCAGCAGTTTGGACAGCTGGGGGAAGACTGAAGCTTTCTTT. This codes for CASSLDSWGKTEAFF.

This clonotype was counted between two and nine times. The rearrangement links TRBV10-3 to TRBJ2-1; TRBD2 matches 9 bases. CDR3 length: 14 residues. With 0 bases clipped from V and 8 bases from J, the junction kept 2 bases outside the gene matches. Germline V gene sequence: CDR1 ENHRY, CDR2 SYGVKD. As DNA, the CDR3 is TGTGCCATCAGTGAGTCAAGGACTAGCGATGAGCAGTTCTTC. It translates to CAISESRTSDEQFF.

In DNA, the CDR3 is TGTGCCAGCAGCCAAGATTTTTCAGGAGGCTCCTATAATTCACCCCTCCACTTT. Its translation: CASSQDFSGGSYNSPLHF. This chain uses TRBV4-2 with TRBJ1-6, with D unresolved. The CDR3 runs 18 residues. Per germline, CDR1 LGHNA and CDR2 YNFKEQ. Trimming pared 0 bases from V and 0 bases from J, leaving 12 bases between.